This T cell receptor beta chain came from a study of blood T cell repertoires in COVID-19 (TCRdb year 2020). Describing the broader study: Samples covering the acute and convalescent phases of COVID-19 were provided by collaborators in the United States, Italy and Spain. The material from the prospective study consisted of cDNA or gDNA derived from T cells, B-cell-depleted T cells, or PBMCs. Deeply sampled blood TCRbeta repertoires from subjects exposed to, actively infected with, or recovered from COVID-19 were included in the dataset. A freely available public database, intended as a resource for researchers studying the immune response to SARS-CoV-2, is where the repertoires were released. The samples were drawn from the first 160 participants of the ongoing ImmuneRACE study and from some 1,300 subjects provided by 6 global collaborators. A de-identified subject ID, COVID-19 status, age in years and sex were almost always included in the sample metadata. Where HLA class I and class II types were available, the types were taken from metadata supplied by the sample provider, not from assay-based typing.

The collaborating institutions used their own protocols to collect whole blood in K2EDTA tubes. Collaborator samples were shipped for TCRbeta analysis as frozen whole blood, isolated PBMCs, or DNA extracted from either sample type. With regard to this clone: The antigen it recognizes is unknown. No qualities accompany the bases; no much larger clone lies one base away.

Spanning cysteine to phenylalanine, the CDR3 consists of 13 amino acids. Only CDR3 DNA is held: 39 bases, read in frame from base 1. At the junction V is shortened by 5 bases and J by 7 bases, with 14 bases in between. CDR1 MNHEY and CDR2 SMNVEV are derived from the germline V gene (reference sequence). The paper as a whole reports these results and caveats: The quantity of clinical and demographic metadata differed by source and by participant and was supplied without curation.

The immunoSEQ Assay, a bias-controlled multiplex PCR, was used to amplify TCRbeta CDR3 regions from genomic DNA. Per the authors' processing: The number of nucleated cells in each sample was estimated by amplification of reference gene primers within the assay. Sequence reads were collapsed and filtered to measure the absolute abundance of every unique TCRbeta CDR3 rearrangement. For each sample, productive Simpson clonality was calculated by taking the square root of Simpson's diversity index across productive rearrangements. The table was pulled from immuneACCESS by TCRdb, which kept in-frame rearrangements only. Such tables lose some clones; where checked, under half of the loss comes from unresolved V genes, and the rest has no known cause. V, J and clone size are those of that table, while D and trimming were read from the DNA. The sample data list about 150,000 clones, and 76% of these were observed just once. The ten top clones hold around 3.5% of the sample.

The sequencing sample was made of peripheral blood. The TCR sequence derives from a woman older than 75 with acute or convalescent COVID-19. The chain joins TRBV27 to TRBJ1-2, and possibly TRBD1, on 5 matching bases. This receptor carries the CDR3 CASSSNGGSGYTF. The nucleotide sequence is TGTGCCAGCAGTAGCAACGGGGGGAGTGGCTACACCTTC.